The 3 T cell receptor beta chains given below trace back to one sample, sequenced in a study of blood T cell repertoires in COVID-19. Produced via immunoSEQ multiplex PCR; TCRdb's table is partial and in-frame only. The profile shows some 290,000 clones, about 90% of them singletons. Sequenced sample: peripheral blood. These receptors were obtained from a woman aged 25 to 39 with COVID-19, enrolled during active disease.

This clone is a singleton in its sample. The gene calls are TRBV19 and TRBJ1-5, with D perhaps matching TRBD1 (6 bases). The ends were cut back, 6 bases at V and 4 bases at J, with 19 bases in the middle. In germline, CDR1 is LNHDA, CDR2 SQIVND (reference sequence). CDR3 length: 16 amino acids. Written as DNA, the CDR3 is TGTGCCAGTAGCCCGATAGGGGGAGGGTGGAATCAGCCCCAGCATTTT. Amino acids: CASSPIGGGWNQPQHF. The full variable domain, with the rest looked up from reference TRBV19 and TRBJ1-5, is DGGITQSPKYLFRKEGQNVTLSCEQNLNHDAMYWYRQDPGQGLRLIYYSQIVNDFQKGDIAEGYSVSREKKESFPLTVTSAQKNPTAFYLCASSPIGGGWNQPQHFGDGTRLSIL.

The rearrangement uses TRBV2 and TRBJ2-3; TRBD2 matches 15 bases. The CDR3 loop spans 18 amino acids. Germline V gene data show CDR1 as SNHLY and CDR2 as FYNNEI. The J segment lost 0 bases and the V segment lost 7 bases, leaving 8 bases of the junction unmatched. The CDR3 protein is CASKPGLAGGHSTDTQYF. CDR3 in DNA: TGTGCCAGCAAGCCGGGACTAGCGGGGGGCCACAGCACAGATACGCAGTATTTT.

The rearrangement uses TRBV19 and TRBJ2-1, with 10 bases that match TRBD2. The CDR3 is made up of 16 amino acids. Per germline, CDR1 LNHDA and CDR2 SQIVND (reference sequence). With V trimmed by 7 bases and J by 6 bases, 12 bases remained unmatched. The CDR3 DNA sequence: TGTGCCAGTAACGGACTCGGACTAGCGGCGGCCAATGAGCAGTTCTTC. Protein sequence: CASNGLGLAAANEQFF.